The next 20 T cell receptor beta chains were all read from a single sample in a study of glioma-infiltrating T cells (dated by TCRdb to 2016 to 2017). Sequencing relied on an Illumina MiSeq. TCR alpha and beta CDR3 regions were amplified with the iRepertoire nested amplicon-rescue multiplex PCR (arm-PCR) platform from RNA. The public reads were run again by TCRdb, first through fastp at Q25 and then through MiXCR, and only productive beta chains were kept. Rows matching on CDR3 protein sequence are summarized as one entry with the most common DNA and genes. The sample includes 110,000 or so distinct CDR3 sequences, with about 25% observed a single time. Approximately 35% of the sample is in the top ten clones. The specimen was glioma tissue, nonneoplastic brain tissue, or PBMCs (not recorded which). The receptor set was obtained from a human donor with low-grade glioma or glioblastoma, undergoing nonglioma brain surgery, or in good health (not recorded which).

This clonotype was found a few times. With a much larger clone just one base away, this may be a read error. The chain couples TRBV7-2 to TRBJ2-3; TRBD2 matches 14 bases. V dropped 5 bases and J dropped 6; count of bases not matched to a gene: 7. The CDR3 covers 16 residues. Germline values: CDR1 SGHTA, CDR2 FQGNSA. CDR3 sequence (DNA): TGTGCCAGCAGCCCCGGGACTAGCGGGAGTGCGGATACGCAGTATTTT. It specifies CASSPGTSGSADTQYF.

The table lists this clonotype with a few counts. The rearrangement links TRBV24-1 to TRBJ1-2; 8 bases line up with TRBD1. The CDR3 loop spans 16 amino acids. CDR1 and CDR2 from the germline V gene are KGHDR and SFDVKD. Trimming removed 4 bases from V and 1 base from J; junction bases left unmatched: 7. In DNA form, the CDR3 reads TGTGCCACCAGTGACCCTGGACAGGGCCGTAACTATGGCTACACCTTC. Its protein product is CATSDPGQGRNYGYTF.

This clonotype was detected only once. A read error may produce the germline difference seen at one junction end. The gene calls are TRBV6-6 and TRBJ2-5; 10 bases fit TRBD1. Germline V CDR1 and CDR2: MNHNY, SVGAGI (reference sequence). The CDR3 runs 15 residues. The CDR3 protein is CASSYWTGGSESQYF. The DNA of the CDR3 is TGTGCCAGCAGTTACTGGACAGGGGGGTCAGAGAGCCAGTACTTC.

This chain uses TRBV2 with TRBJ1-1; tentative D call: TRBD1 (5 bases). Trimming left V 8 bases short and J 1 base short, with 11 bases between. CDR3 length: 13 residues. CDR1 is SNHLY, CDR2 FYNNEI, per germline. In nucleotides, the CDR3 is TGTGCCAGCGAGCGGCAGGGGAACACTGAAGCTTTCTTT. The encoded protein is CASERQGNTEAFF.

This clonotype was seen repeatedly, ten times or more. The chain combines TRBV11-2 with TRBJ2-1; 7 bases match TRBD2. Germline CDR1 SGHAT, CDR2 FQNNGV. V dropped 4 bases and J dropped 6; count of bases not matched to a gene: 9. The CDR3 has 15 residues. As DNA, the CDR3 is TGTGCCAGCAGCTCCCCCGGCGGGAGAGGCAATGAGCAGTTCTTC. Translated, it gives CASSSPGGRGNEQFF.

This clonotype has only a few counts. The chain joins TRBV5-1 to TRBJ2-5; D may match TRBD1 or TRBD2 (6 bases each). Germline V gives CDR1 SGHRS, CDR2 YFSETQ. The V end lost 4 bases, the J end lost 5 bases, and 15 bases lay between the germline ends. This CDR3 contains 14 residues. The CDR3 spells CASSRLTGAETQYF. The CDR3 coding sequence is TGCGCCAGCAGCCGCCTTACGGGGGCGGAGACCCAGTACTTC.

This clonotype occurred many times. The CDR3 DNA follows: TGTGCCAGCAGCTTATCCCAGACTAGCGGCTACACAGATACGCAGTATTTT. This sequence encodes CASSLSQTSGYTDTQYF. This sequence joins TRBV7-2 and TRBJ2-3; TRBD2 aligns across 9 bases. Germline loops: CDR1 SGHTA, CDR2 FQGNSA. The CDR3 is 17 amino acids. V lost 2 bases, J lost 2 bases, and 8 bases stayed unmatched.

The chain has TRBV7-9 and TRBJ2-1, with D hard to call. The CDR3 covers 13 residues. Trimming removed 5 bases at V and 5 bases at J, with 10 bases between. CDR1 is SEHNR, CDR2 FQNEAQ, per germline (reference sequence). In DNA, the CDR3 is TGTGCCAGCAGCCCACCCACGAACAATGAGCAGTTCTTC. It translates to CASSPPTNNEQFF.

A single count supports this clonotype. Just one base apart from a much larger clone, this may be a read error. The gene calls are TRBV11-2 and TRBJ1-5; D remains unclear. V lost 0 bases, J lost 8 bases, and 8 bases lay in between. The germline V gene encodes CDR1 SGHAT and CDR2 FQNNGV. This CDR3 spans 13 amino acids. The CDR3 loop reads CASSLEENKPQHF. The DNA for the CDR3 is TGTGCCAGCAGCTTAGAAGAGAATAAGCCCCAGCATTTT.

This clonotype was detected many times. This chain uses TRBV29-1 with TRBJ1-1; D is uncertain. Trimming took off 6 bases at V and 1 base at J, with 9 bases between the two ends. The CDR3 is made up of 12 amino acids. The germline V gene has CDR1 SQVTM and CDR2 ANQGSEA. The CDR3 loop is CSVETGNTEAFF. The CDR3 bases are TGCAGCGTGGAGACGGGGAACACTGAAGCTTTCTTT.

This clonotype was seen repeatedly, ten times or more. The genes are TRBV12-3 or TRBV12-4 and TRBJ2-5, with D possibly being TRBD2 (5 bases). V shed 7 bases and J shed 7 bases, with 16 bases lying between them. The CDR3 is 13 amino acids. The CDR3 DNA sequence: TGTGCCAGCAAAACGGGGTCAGGCGGGACCCAGTACTTC. Its translation: CASKTGSGGTQYF.

This clonotype was counted many times. This chain connects TRBV7-2 to TRBJ2-7, with a weak D call TRBD2 (6 bases). The V end lost 5 bases, the J end lost 0 bases, and 14 bases lay between the germline ends. Looked up from germline, CDR1 is SGHTA and CDR2 is FQGNSA. This CDR3 comprises 15 residues. The CDR3 is CASSPSGLYSYEQYF. The DNA of the CDR3 is TGTGCCAGCAGCCCGTCGGGACTTTACTCCTACGAGCAGTACTTC.

This clonotype was recorded at least ten times. This chain joins TRBV3-1 and TRBJ1-1; D uncertain. CDR1 LGHDT and CDR2 YNNKEL come from the germline V gene (reference sequence). Trimming removed 0 bases at V and 0 bases at J, with 11 bases between. The CDR3 contains 16 residues. The CDR3 DNA sequence: TGTGCCAGCAGCCAAGAGGGGAACAGACTGAACACTGAAGCTTTCTTT. Protein: CASSQEGNRLNTEAFF.

The rearrangement links TRBV11-2 to TRBJ2-7; the match to TRBD2 covers 12 bases. The CDR3 has 15 amino acids. Germline values: CDR1 SGHAT, CDR2 FQNNGV. The J segment lost 11 bases and the V segment lost 3 bases, leaving 11 bases of the junction unmatched. The CDR3 sequence is CASSFLAGGPGEKYF. CDR3 DNA: TGTGCCAGCAGCTTCCTAGCGGGAGGGCCGGGAGAGAAGTACTTC. Combining the CDR3 with reference TRBV11-2 and TRBJ2-7 gives the whole variable domain EAGVAQSPRYKIIEKRQSVAFWCNPISGHATLYWYQQILGQGPKLLIQFQNNGVVDDSQLPKDRFSAERLKGVDSTLKIQPAKLEDSAVYLCASSFLAGGPGEKYFGPGTRLTVT.

The sample holds many counts of this clonotype. The rearrangement joins TRBV6-1 to TRBJ1-2; tentatively, D is TRBD1 (6 bases). V lost 8 bases and J 2 bases, leaving 9 bases between the germline ends. Germline V gene data show CDR1 as MNHNS and CDR2 as SASEGT. There are 12 residues in the CDR3. CDR3 sequence reads: CASRQANYGYTF. CDR3 nucleotide sequence: TGTGCCAGCCGACAGGCGAACTATGGCTACACCTTC.

This clonotype was picked up many times. V is TRBV7-2 and J is TRBJ2-1, with 8 bases fitting TRBD2. The CDR3 runs to 16 residues. Germline CDR1 reads SGHTA; CDR2 reads FQGNSA. V was clipped by 5 bases and J by 12 bases; unmatched bases: 18. DNA for the CDR3: TGTGCCAGCAGCCCCCCGGGGACTAGGACCTCACAGGGGCAGTTCTTC. Translation gives CASSPPGTRTSQGQFF.

This clonotype was seen repeatedly, ten times or more. The chain joins TRBV7-2 to TRBJ2-7; D unresolved. This CDR3 has 12 residues. The V and J ends lost 3 bases and 3 bases respectively, with 6 bases between them. CDR1 is SGHTA and CDR2 is FQGNSA in the germline V gene. This CDR3 reads CASSFGVYEQYF. CDR3 nucleotide sequence: TGTGCCAGCAGCTTTGGAGTCTACGAGCAGTACTTC.

With respect to this clonotype: The conserved final phenylalanine or tryptophan is absent from the CDR3, which likely points to a read error. V usage is TRBV20-1 and J usage is TRBJ1-1; D is unclear. Germline V lookup: CDR1 DFQATT, CDR2 SNEGSKA (reference sequence). The CDR3 runs 11 residues. The CDR3 DNA is TGCAGTGCAAACCGTGGCACTGAGGCTTTCTGT. Translated, it gives CSANRGTEAFC.

This clonotype was detected many times. The chain recombines TRBV7-7 with TRBJ1-4; D possibly corresponds to TRBD1 (6 bases). This CDR3 has 14 residues. Germline CDR1 is SSHAT and CDR2 is FNYEAQ (reference sequence). Trimming removed 1 base from V and 6 bases from J, with 9 bases in between. CDR3 protein: CASSLGRGDEKLFF. The CDR3 DNA follows: TGTGCCAGCAGCTTAGGCAGGGGCGATGAAAAACTGTTTTTT. Supplemented by reference TRBV7-7 and TRBJ1-4, the full variable domain reads GAGVSQSPRYKVTKRGQDVTLRCDPISSHATLYWYQQALGQGPEFLTYFNYEAQPDKSGLPSDRFSAERPEGSISTLTIQRTEQRDSAMYRCASSLGRGDEKLFFGSGTQLSVL.

This clonotype was observed at least ten times. This chain uses TRBV27 with TRBJ2-7; either TRBD1 or TRBD2 may supply D (7 bases each). Germline V lookup: CDR1 MNHEY, CDR2 SMNVEV (reference sequence). The CDR3 loop spans 16 amino acids. V lost 6 bases, J lost 5 bases, and 23 bases lay in between. The DNA of the CDR3 is TGTGCCAGCAGCCTATTGGGGGAGGGGGCATTTGACGAGCAGTACTTC. As protein: CASSLLGEGAFDEQYF.